These 5 T cell receptor beta chains originate from one sample sequenced in a study of T-cell reconstitution after alpha-beta-depleted transplantation in children. Unique molecular identifiers were incorporated when the TCRbeta library was constructed. TCRdb itself ran the PCR reads through MiXCR, one entry per CDR3 protein. The sample yields 200,000 or so distinct CDR3 sequences, about 6% seen once. The sequenced sample was PBMCs, obtained before TCRalphabeta/CD19-depleted stem cell transplant. The receptors shown here come from a girl under three years old with combined immunodeficiency, due to receive a stem cell transplant.

This clonotype came up many times. The chain combines TRBV28 with TRBJ2-2, with unresolved D. Germline-derived CDR1 and CDR2 are MDHEN and SYDVKM. V was pared by 2 bases and J by 4 bases, with 5 bases between. CDR3 size: 13 residues. The CDR3 sequence is CASSLGPTGELFF. CDR3 nucleotide sequence: TGTGCCAGCAGTTTAGGTCCCACCGGGGAGCTGTTTTTT.

This clonotype has more than one count but fewer than ten. The V call is TRBV10-3, the J call TRBJ1-2; no clear D. Germline V gene sequence: CDR1 ENHRY, CDR2 SYGVKD. The CDR3 is 13 residues long. The V and J ends lost 2 bases and 2 bases respectively, with 6 bases between them. The CDR3 DNA follows: TGTGCCATCAGTGAGCCCGACAACTATGGCTACACCTTC. This encodes CAISEPDNYGYTF.

This clonotype was found many times. The V and J genes are TRBV7-3 and TRBJ2-3; a weak D match, TRBD2 (5 bases). Germline CDR1 reads SGHTA; CDR2 reads FQGTGA. Trimming took 5 bases from V and 3 from J, leaving 15 bases between them. The CDR3 runs 15 residues. CDR3: CASSPLGSLTDTQYF. The CDR3 nucleotides read TGTGCCAGCAGCCCCCTAGGGAGTCTTACAGATACGCAGTATTTT.

This clonotype has ten or more counts. This sequence joins TRBV6-2 or TRBV6-3 and TRBJ2-2; 8 bases line up with TRBD1. The CDR3 spans 15 residues. After removal of 4 bases from V and 3 bases from J, the junction contained 4 bases not matched to a gene. From germline, CDR1 is MNHEY and CDR2 SVGEGT. The CDR3 loop reads CASSSPTGDTGELFF. The CDR3 DNA reads as TGTGCCAGCAGTTCCCCGACAGGGGACACCGGGGAGCTGTTTTTT.

This clonotype was seen at least ten times. This chain connects TRBV20-1 to TRBJ1-1; D is unclear. The CDR3 sequence is 14 residues long. V was pared by 3 bases and J by 0 bases, with 11 bases between. Germline-derived CDR1 and CDR2 are DFQATT and SNEGSKA (reference sequence). CDR3 residues: CSASERKLNTEAFF. The CDR3 DNA is TGCAGTGCTAGTGAGAGAAAGTTGAACACTGAAGCTTTCTTT.